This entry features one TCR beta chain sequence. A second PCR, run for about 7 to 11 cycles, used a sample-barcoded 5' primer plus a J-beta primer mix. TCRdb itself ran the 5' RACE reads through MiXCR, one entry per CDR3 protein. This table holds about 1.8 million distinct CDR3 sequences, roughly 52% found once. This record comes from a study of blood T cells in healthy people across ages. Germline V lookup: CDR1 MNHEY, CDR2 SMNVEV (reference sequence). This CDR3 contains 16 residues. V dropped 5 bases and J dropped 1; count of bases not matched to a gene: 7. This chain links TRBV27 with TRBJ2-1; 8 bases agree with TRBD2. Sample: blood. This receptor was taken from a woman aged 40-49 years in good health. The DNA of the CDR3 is TGTGCCAGCAGTCTAACCGGGACTAGGTCCTACAATGAGCAGTTCTTC. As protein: CASSLTGTRSYNEQFF.